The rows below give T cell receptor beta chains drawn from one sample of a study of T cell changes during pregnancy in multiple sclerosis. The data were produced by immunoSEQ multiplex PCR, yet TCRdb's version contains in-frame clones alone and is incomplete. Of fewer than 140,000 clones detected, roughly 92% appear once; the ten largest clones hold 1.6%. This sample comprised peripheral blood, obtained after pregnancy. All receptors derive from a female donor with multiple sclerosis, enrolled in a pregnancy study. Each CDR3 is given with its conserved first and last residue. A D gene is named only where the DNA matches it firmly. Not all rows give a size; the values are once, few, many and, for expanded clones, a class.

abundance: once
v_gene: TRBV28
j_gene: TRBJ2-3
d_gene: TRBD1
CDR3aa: CASSLSGQGMGGDTQYF
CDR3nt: TGTGCCAGCAGTTTATCGGGACAGGGTATGGGTGGAGATACGCAGTATTTT

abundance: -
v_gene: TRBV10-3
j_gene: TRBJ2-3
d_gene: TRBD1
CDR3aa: CAISVGDRGSTDTQYF
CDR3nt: TGTGCCATCAGTGTGGGGGACAGGGGTTCGACAGATACGCAGTATTTT

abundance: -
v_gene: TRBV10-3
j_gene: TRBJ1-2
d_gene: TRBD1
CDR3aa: CAISGGTVYGYTF
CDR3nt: TGTGCCATCAGTGGGGGGACAGTCTATGGCTACACCTTC

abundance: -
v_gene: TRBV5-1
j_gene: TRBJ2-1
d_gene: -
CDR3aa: CASSLASPADKQFF
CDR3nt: TGCGCCAGCAGCTTGGCGTCGCCAGCGGATAAACAGTTCTTC

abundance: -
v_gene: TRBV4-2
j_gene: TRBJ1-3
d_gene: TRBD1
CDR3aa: CASSRPTVLGQISGNTIYF
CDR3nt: TGTGCCAGCAGCCGGCCCACCGTCCTGGGACAGATCTCTGGAAACACCATATATTTT

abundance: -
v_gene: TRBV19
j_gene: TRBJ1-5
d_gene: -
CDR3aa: CASSMASNQPQHF
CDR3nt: TGTGCCAGTAGTATGGCTAGCAATCAGCCCCAGCATTTT

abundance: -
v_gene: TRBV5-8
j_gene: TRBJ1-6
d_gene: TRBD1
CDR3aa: CASSLKTGVSYNSPLHF
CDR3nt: TGTGCCAGCAGCTTAAAGACAGGGGTCTCCTATAATTCACCCCTCCACTTT

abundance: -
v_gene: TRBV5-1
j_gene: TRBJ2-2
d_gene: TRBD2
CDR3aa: CASSSGLAGVIDGELFF
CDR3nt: TGCGCCAGCAGCTCGGGACTAGCGGGAGTAATTGACGGGGAGCTGTTTTTT

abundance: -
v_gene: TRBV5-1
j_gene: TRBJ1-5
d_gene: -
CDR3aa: CASSPEPGHQGDQPQHF
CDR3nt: TGCGCCAGCAGCCCGGAGCCGGGACACCAGGGCGATCAGCCCCAGCATTTT

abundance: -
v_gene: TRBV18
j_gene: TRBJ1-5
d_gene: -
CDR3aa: CASSPGTVAQHF
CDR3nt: TGTGCCAGCTCACCAGGAACAGTGGCCCAGCATTTT

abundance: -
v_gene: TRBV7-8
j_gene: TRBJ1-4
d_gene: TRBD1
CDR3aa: CASSFRDRGWAREKLFF
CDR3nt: TGTGCCAGCAGCTTCCGGGACAGGGGTTGGGCTAGAGAAAAACTGTTTTTT

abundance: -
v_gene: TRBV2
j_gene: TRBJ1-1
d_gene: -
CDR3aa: CASIVPGMNTEAFF
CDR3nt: TGTGCCAGCATAGTGCCAGGGATGAACACTGAAGCTTTCTTT

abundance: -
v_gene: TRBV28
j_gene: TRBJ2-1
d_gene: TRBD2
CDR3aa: CALGRDNEQFF
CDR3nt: TGTGCCCTAGGGAGGGACAATGAGCAGTTCTTC

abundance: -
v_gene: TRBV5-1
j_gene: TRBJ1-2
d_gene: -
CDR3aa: CASSFRDSNYGYTF
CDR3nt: TGCGCCAGCAGCTTCCGGGACTCCAACTATGGCTACACCTTC

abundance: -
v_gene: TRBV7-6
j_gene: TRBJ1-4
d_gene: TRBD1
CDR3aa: CASSFRQGIDEKLFF
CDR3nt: TGTGCCAGCAGCTTTAGACAGGGGATTGATGAAAAACTGTTTTTT

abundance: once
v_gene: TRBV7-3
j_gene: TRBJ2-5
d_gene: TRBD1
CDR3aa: CASSPLGTGGETQYF
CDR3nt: TGTGCCAGCAGCCCACTCGGGACAGGGGGGGAGACCCAGTACTTC

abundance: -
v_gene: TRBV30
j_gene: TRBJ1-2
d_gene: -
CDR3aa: CAWSVRAAYGYTF
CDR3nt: TGTGCCTGGAGTGTCAGGGCCGCCTATGGCTACACCTTC

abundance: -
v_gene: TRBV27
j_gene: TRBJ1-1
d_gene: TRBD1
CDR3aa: CASRRTGTALPRTEAFF
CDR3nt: TGTGCCAGCAGGCGAACCGGGACAGCCCTCCCAAGGACTGAAGCTTTCTTT

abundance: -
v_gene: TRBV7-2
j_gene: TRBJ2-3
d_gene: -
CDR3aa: CASRRAGASGDTQYF
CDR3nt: TGTGCCAGCAGGAGGGCGGGGGCCTCAGGGGATACGCAGTATTTT